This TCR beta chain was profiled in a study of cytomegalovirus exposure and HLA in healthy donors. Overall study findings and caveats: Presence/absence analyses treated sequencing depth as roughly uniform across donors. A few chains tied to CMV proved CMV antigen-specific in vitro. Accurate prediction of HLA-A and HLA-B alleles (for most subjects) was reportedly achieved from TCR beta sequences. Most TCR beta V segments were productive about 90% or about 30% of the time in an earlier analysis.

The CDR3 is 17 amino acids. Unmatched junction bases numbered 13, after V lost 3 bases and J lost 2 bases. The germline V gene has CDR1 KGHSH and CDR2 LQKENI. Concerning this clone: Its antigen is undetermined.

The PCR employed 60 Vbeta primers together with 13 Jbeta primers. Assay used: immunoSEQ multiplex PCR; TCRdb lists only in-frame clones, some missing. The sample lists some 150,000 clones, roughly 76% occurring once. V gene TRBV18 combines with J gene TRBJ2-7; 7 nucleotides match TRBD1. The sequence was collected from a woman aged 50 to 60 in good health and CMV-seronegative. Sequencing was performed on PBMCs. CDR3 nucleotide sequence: TGTGCCAGCTCACCCTCGGTTGGGCTGGGACAGCCCTACGAGCAGTACTTC. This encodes CASSPSVGLGQPYEQYF.